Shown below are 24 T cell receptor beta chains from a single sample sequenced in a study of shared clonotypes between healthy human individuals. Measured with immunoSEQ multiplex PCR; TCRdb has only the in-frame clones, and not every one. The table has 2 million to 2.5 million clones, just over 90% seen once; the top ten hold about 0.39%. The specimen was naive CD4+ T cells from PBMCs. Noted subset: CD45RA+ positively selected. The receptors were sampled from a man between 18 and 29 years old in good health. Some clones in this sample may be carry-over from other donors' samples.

CDR3 coding DNA: TGTGCCAGCAGCCCAAGGGTCCTCACAGATACGCAGTATTTT. Amino acid sequence: CASSPRVLTDTQYF. The rearrangement links TRBV11-2 to TRBJ2-3; no clear D. This CDR3 has 14 amino acids. Germline CDR1 SGHAT, CDR2 FQNNGV. V was cut by 5 bases and J by 2 bases, with 11 bases left in between.

The DNA of the CDR3 is TGTGCCAGCTCACCCTTAACCGGGACAGCCAGCAATCAGCCCCAGCATTTT. Translated: CASSPLTGTASNQPQHF. J is TRBJ1-5 and V is TRBV18; TRBD1 agrees at 7 bases. Germline V lookup: CDR1 KGHSH, CDR2 LQKENI. J gave up 1 base and V 3 bases, and 9 bases lay outside the gene matches. The CDR3 totals 17 residues.

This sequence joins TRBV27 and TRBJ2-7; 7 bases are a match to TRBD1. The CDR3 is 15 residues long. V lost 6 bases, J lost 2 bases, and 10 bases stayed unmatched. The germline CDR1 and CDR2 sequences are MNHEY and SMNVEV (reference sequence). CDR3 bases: TGTGCCAGCAGCTTCCGACAGGGATTCCCCTACGAGCAGTACTTC. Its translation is CASSFRQGFPYEQYF.

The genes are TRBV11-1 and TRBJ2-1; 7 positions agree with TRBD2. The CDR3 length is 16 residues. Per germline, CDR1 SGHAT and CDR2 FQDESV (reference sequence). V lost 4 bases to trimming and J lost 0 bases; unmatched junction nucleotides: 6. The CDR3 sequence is CASSSASGSSYNEQFF. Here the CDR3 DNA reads TGTGCCAGCAGCTCAGCTAGCGGAAGCTCCTACAATGAGCAGTTCTTC.

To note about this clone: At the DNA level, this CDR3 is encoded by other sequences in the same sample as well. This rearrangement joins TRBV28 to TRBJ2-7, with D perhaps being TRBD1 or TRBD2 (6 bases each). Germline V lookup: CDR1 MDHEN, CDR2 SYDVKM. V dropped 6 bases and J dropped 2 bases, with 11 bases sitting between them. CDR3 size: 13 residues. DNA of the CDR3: TGTGCCAGCAGCAGGGGAGGTACCTACGAGCAGTACTTC. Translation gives CASSRGGTYEQYF. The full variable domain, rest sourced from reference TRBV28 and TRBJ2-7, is DVKVTQSSRYLVKRTGEKVFLECVQDMDHENMFWYRQDPGLGLRLIYFSYDVKMKEKGDIPEGYSVSREKKERFSLILESASTNQTSMYLCASSRGGTYEQYFGPGTRLTVT.

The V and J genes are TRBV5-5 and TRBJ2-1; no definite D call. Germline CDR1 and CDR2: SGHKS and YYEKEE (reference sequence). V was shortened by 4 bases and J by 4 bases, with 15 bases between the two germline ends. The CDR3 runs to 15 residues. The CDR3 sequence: CASSGVLEPYNEQFF. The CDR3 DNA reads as TGTGCCAGCAGCGGTGTGCTCGAACCTTACAATGAGCAGTTCTTC.

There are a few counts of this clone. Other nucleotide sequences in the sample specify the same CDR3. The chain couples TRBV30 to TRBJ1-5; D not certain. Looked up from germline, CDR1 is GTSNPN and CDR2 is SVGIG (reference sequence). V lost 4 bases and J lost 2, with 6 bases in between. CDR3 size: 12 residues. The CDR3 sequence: CAWNIGNQPQHF. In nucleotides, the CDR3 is TGTGCCTGGAACATAGGCAATCAGCCCCAGCATTTT.

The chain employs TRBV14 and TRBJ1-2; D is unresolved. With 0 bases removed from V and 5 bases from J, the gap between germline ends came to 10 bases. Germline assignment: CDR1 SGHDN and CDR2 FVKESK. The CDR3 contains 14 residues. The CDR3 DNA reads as TGTGCCAGCAGCCAAGATCACCGGCGGTATGGCTACACCTTC. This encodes CASSQDHRRYGYTF. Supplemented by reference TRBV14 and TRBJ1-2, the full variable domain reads EAGVTQFPSHSVIEKGQTVTLRCDPISGHDNLYWYRRVMGKEIKFLLHFVKESKQDESGMPNNRFLAERTGGTYSTLKVQPAELEDSGVYFCASSQDHRRYGYTFGSGTRLTVV.

DNA for the CDR3: TGTGCCAGCAGCTTATCTAGCGGGAGCTCTGAGCAGTTCTTC. Translation gives CASSLSSGSSEQFF. This sequence joins TRBV7-3 and TRBJ2-1, with 10 bases fitting TRBD2. The length of the CDR3 is 14 residues. Germline V gene lookup returns CDR1 SGHTA and CDR2 FQGTGA. J gave up 9 bases and V 2 bases, and 4 bases lay outside the gene matches.

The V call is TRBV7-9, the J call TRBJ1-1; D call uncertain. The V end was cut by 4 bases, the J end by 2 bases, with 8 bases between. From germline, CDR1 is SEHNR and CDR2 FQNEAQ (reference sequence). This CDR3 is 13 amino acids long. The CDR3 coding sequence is TGTGCCAGCAGCTCGCCCCCTAACACTGAAGCTTTCTTT. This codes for CASSSPPNTEAFF.

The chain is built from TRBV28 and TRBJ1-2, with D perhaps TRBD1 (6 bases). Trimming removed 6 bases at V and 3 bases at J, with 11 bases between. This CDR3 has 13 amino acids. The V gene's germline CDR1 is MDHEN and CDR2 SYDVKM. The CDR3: CASSTQGYYGYTF. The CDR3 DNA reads TGTGCCAGCAGCACCCAGGGGTACTATGGCTACACCTTC.

CDR3 region: CGCISYNEQFF. Here the CDR3 DNA reads TGCGGGTGCATATCCTACAATGAGCAGTTCTTC. This rearrangement joins TRBV20-1 to TRBJ2-1; D gene uncertain. CDR1 is DFQATT, CDR2 SNEGSKA, per germline (reference sequence). The CDR3 extends over 11 amino acids.

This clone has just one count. DNA of the CDR3: TGCGCCAGCAGCTTAGACAGGGTAGGGAAGACCCAGTACTTC. Its translation: CASSLDRVGKTQYF. The chain carries TRBV5-1 and TRBJ2-5; TRBD1 agrees at 7 bases. J gave up 6 bases and V 2 bases, and 7 bases lay outside the gene matches. The CDR3 consists of 14 residues. Germline assignment: CDR1 SGHRS and CDR2 YFSETQ.

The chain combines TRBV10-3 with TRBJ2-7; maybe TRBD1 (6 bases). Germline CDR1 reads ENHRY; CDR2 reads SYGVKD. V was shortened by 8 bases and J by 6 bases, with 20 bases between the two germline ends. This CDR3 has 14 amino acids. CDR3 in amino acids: CAIRFAAGVGEQYF. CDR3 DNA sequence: TGTGCCATCCGATTTGCGGCAGGGGTGGGCGAGCAGTACTTC.

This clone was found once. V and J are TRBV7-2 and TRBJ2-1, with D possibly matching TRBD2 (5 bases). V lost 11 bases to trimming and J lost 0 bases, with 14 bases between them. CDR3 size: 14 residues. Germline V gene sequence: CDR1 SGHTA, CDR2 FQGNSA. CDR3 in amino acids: CASASRLSYNEQFF. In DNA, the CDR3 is TGTGCCTCCGCTAGCCGACTCTCCTACAATGAGCAGTTCTTC.

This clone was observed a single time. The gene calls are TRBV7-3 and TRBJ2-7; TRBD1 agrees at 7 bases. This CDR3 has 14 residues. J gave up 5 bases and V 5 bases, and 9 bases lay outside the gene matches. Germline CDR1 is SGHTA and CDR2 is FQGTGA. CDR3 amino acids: CASSPRDSRNEQYF. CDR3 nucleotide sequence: TGTGCCAGCAGCCCACGGGACAGTAGGAACGAGCAGTACTTC.

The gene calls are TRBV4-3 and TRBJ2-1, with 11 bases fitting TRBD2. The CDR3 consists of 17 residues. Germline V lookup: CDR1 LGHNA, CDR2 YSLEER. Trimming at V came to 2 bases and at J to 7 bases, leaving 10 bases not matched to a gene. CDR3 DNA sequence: TGCGCCAGCAGCCAATCCCCACTAGCGGGAGCTGGAAATGAGCAGTTCTTC. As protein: CASSQSPLAGAGNEQFF.

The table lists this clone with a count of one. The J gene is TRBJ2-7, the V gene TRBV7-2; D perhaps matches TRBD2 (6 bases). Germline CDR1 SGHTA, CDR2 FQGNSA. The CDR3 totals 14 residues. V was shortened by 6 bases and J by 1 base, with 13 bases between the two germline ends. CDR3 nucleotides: TGTGCCAGCAGGCTCGTCGCGGGATCCTACGAGCAGTACTTC. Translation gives CASRLVAGSYEQYF.

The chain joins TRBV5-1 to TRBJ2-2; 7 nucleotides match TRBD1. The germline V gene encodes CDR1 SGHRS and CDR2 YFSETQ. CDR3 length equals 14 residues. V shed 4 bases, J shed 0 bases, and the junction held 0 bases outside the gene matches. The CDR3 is CASSDRANTGELFF. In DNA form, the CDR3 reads TGCGCCAGCAGCGACAGGGCGAACACCGGGGAGCTGTTTTTT.

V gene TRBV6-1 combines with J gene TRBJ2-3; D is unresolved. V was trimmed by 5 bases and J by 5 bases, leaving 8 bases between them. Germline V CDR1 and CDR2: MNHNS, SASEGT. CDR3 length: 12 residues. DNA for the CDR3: TGTGCCAGCAGTCAGTCCGGAGATACGCAGTATTTT. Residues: CASSQSGDTQYF.

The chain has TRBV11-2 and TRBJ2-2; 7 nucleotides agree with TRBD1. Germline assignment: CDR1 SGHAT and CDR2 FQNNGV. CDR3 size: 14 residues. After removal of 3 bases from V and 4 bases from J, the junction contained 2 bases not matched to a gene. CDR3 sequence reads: CASSLPGGTGELFF. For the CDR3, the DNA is TGTGCCAGCAGCTTGCCAGGGGGCACCGGGGAGCTGTTTTTT.

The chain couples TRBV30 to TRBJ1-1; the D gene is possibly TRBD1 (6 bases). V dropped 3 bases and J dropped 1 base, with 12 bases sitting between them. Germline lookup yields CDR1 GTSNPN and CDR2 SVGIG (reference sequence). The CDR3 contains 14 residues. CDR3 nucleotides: TGTGCCTGGAGCCTTATGACAGGGAACACTGAAGCTTTCTTT. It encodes CAWSLMTGNTEAFF.

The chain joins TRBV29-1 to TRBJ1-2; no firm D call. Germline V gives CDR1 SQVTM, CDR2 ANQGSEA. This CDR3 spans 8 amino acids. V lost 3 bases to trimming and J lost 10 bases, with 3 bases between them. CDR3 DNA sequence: TGCAGCGTTGATTCCTACACCTTC. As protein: CSVDSYTF.

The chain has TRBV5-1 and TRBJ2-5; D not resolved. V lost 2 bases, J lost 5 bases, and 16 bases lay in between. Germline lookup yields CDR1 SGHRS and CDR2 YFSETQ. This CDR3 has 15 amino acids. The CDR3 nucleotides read TGCGCCAGCAGCTTTGGGCAGGTACTAATGGAGACCCAGTACTTC. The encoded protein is CASSFGQVLMETQYF. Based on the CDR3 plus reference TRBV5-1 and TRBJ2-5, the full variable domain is KAGVTQTPRYLIKTRGQQVTLSCSPISGHRSVSWYQQTPGQGLQFLFEYFSETQRNKGNFPGRFSGRQFSNSRSEMNVSTLELGDSALYLCASSFGQVLMETQYFGPGTRLLVL.